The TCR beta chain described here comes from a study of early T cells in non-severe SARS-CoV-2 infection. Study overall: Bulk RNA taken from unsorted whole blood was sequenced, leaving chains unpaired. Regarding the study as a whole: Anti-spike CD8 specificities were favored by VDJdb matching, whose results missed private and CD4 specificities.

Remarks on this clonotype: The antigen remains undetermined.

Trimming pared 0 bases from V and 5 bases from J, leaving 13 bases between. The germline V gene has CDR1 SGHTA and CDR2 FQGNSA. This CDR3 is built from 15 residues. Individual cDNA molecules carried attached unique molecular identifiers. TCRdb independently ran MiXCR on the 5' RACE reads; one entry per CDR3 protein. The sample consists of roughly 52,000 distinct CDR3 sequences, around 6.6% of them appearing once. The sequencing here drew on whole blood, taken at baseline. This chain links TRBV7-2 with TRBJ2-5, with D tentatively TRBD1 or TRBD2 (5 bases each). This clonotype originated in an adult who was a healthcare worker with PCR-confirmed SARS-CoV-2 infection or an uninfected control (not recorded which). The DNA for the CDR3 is TGTGCCAGCAGCTTAGCTTGGGACCCGAGGGAGACCCAGTACTTC. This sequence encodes CASSLAWDPRETQYF.